This TCR beta chain is drawn from a study of cytomegalovirus exposure and HLA in healthy donors. Germline lookup yields CDR1 MNHEY and CDR2 SVGAGI. There are 15 residues in the CDR3. The V and J ends lost 7 bases and 2 bases respectively, with 16 bases between them. It was with 60 Vbeta and 13 Jbeta primers that the PCR ran. TCRdb's copy holds only in-frame clones and misses some; the assay was immunoSEQ multiplex PCR. The repertoire holds about 78,000 clones, with 84% as singletons. The sequence was obtained from a woman between 45 and 60 years old in good health and CMV-seronegative. The chain combines TRBV6-5 with TRBJ2-3, with TRBD2 as a possible D gene (6 bases). Sequenced: PBMCs. The CDR3 DNA sequence: TGTGCCAGCACCCAGGGACTTAGGGACACAGATACGCAGTATTTT. It yields the protein CASTQGLRDTDTQYF.